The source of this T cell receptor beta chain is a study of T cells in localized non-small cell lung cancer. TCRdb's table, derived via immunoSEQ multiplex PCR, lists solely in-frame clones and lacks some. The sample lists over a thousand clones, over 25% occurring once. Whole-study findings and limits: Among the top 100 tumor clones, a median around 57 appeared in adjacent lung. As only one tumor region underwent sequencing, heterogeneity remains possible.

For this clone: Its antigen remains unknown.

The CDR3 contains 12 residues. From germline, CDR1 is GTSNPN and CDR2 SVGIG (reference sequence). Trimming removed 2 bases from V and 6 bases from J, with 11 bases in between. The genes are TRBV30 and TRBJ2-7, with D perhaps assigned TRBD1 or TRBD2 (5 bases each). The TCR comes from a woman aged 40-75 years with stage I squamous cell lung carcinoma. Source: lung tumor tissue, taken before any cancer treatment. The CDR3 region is CAWSRGVVEQYF. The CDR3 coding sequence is TGTGCCTGGAGTAGAGGGGTGGTCGAGCAGTACTTC.